This T cell receptor (beta chain) stems from a study of T cells in Graves' hyperthyroidism and ophthalmopathy (dated by TCRdb to about 2019). General notes on the study: Peripheral blood samples were taken at initial diagnosis, before any treatment was given. TCR V-J signatures able to tell the groups apart were searched for in a discovery cohort of 90 to 100 patients, of whom roughly 42 had Graves' ophthalmopathy and about 55 had stable Graves' hyperthyroidism. Prospective prediction of ophthalmopathy was tested in an independent validation cohort consisting of about 20 hyperthyroidism patients and over 15 patients who later progressed to ophthalmopathy. For training and testing, the 100 patients in the discovery cohort were randomly divided in a 7:3 ratio. The study also compared thyroid tissue and blood T-cell repertoires from over 5 Graves' hyperthyroidism patients. Following sampling, methimazole starting at 30 mg daily was given to hyperthyroidism patients, and high-dose intravenous methylprednisolone was given to ophthalmopathy patients. The paper describes TCR Vbeta CDR3 sequencing of roughly 130 peripheral blood samples, made up of around 41 ophthalmopathy patients, 70 to 80 hyperthyroidism patients and 17 progressor patients. Broader findings and caveats from the paper: A model built on a 13 V-J signature distinguished ophthalmopathy from stable hyperthyroidism, reaching 87.88% sensitivity and about 81% specificity in cross-validation and 80%/75% in testing. No statistical method was used to fix the sample size in advance, and group allocation was not hidden from the investigators. In validation, the model predicted progression to ophthalmopathy a median of approximately 6.3 months before onset, with about 71% sensitivity and roughly 77% specificity. Most expanded thyroid clonotypes (frequency above 0.001) were also detected in blood, a finding suggesting that blood repertoires may reflect thyroid immune responses.

This clonotype was seen once. The target of this receptor is not known. Given a much more abundant clone one base away, this may be a read error. Taken from cysteine to phenylalanine, the CDR3 has 13 residues. This entry keeps only the CDR3 DNA: 39 bases, framed from base 1. The germline V gene (reference sequence) sets CDR1 to DFQATT and CDR2 to SNEGSKA. Trimming removed 5 bases from V and 6 bases from J, leaving 16 bases between the germline ends. The TCR beta CDR3 regions were amplified from RNA transcripts. A first-round RT-PCR of the TCR CDR3 used the HTBI primer set with the Qiagen OneStep RT-PCR kit. A second multiplex PCR round built the libraries, followed by size selection and purification. Libraries were sequenced paired-end with 100 bp reads on an Illumina HiSeq2000. As for the original processing: SOAPnuke was used to process the raw data, throwing out any read that contained adapters or uncalled bases, had a mean Phred below 15, or lacked an exact constant-primer or identifier match. COPE v1.2.5 was used to merge high-quality paired reads, and clonotypes were defined as unique nucleotide sequences. MiTCR v1.1 was used to align the clonotypes against IMGT TRBV, TRBD and TRBJ reference segments. The analysis included only V-J combinations with a frequency above 0.0001, which together covered more than 99% of the repertoires. A TCS score was defined as the ratio between F50 (clonal expansion) and ExV (chaos), using BLOSUM62-based TCRdist between CDR3 peptides within each V-J. Welch's t-statistics and random forest reduced 514 V-J features to 13, which were used in a naive Bayes classifier (R e1071). The raw public reads went through TCRdb reprocessing: fastp at Q25, MiXCR clone calling, in-frame beta chains kept. When rows share a CDR3 protein, they turn into one entry using the most common DNA and genes. TCRdb's processing, not the authors', yielded these V and J calls. The sample contains a few hundred thousand distinct CDR3 sequences, roughly 13% of them found a single time. The leading ten clones occupy 5% to 7% of the sample.

The hyperthyroidism patients were between 18 and 65 years old and newly diagnosed, with a disease duration of less than 2 months. Exclusion was applied to patients with uncontrolled infections, other autoimmune diseases, pregnancy or lactation. Diagnoses were established on the basis of clinical symptoms, serum thyroxine and TRAb, thyroid ultrasound, and orbital computed tomography. Blood from progressor patients was drawn when they were first diagnosed with hyperthyroidism, before any ophthalmopathy symptoms appeared. Ficoll-Paque density gradient centrifugation was used to isolate PBMCs from about 9 ml of fresh peripheral blood. Progressor patients were first diagnosed with Graves' hyperthyroidism and then developed ophthalmopathy during follow-up. Trizol reagent was used to extract total RNA, and RNA quality was then checked on an Agilent 2100 Bioanalyzer.

This clonotype originated in a woman aged 25 to 39 with Graves' hyperthyroidism that later progressed to Graves' ophthalmopathy. The sequenced material came from blood. The receptor chain draws on TRBV20-1 and TRBJ1-2; tentative D gene TRBD1, with 6 bases matching. The DNA sequence is as follows: TGCAGTGCTCCAAGGGGGGGGATGAATGGCTACACCTTC. Its protein reads: CSAPRGGMNGYTF.